This TCR beta chain was documented in a study of blood T cell repertoires in COVID-19. About the research overall: Donors in the United States, Italy and Spain gave samples during acute or convalescent COVID-19. T cells, B-cell-depleted T cells, or PBMCs provided the cDNA or gDNA that served as material.

In the original workflow: Reference gene primer amplification gave nucleated cell count estimates. Produced via immunoSEQ multiplex PCR; TCRdb's table is partial and in-frame only. V, J and clone size are those of that table, while D and trimming were read from the DNA. This table has about 31,000 clones, roughly nine tenths appearing once. This CDR3 contains 15 residues. CDR1 is SGHTA and CDR2 is FQGNSA in the germline V gene. V was trimmed by 5 bases and J by 5 bases, leaving 16 bases between them. The clonotype comes from a human donor in a cohort sampled during active COVID-19. This chain links TRBV7-2 with TRBJ1-5, with D perhaps TRBD1 (5 bases). The sequencing sample was made of peripheral blood. The CDR3 spells CASSHLQGGDQPQHF. Here the CDR3 DNA reads TGTGCCAGCAGCCACCTCCAGGGCGGTGATCAGCCCCAGCATTTT.